The 21 T cell receptor beta chains given below trace back to one sample, sequenced in a study of T cells in localized non-small cell lung cancer. The assay was immunoSEQ multiplex PCR, and TCRdb's table has in-frame clones only and misses some. The sample carries under 15,000 clones, just over 85% recorded once. The sequenced sample was peripheral blood, obtained before any cancer treatment. These receptors all stem from a male donor at least 60 years old with stage III lung adenocarcinoma.

CDR3 DNA: TGTGCCAGCTTGCGACAGGGGCGGTCCCCGAACACTGAAGCTTTCTTT. This translates into CASLRQGRSPNTEAFF. The chain recombines TRBV18 with TRBJ1-1, with 8 bases matching TRBD1. V lost 7 bases and J lost 1; bases outside the gene matches: 11. Germline V gives CDR1 KGHSH, CDR2 LQKENI. CDR3 length: 16 amino acids.

This sequence joins TRBV6-5 and TRBJ1-2; perhaps TRBD1 as D (6 bases). The ends were cut back, 7 bases at V and 0 bases at J, with 9 bases in the middle. This CDR3 is built from 13 residues. Germline values: CDR1 MNHEY, CDR2 SVGAGI. CDR3 region: CASTRTANYGYTF. Written as DNA, the CDR3 is TGTGCCAGCACCAGGACAGCTAACTATGGCTACACCTTC.

This clone was detected a few times. The V and J genes are TRBV5-1 and TRBJ2-1; 7 positions agree with TRBD2. J was trimmed by 1 base and V by 4 bases; bases with no gene match: 11. Germline V gene lookup returns CDR1 SGHRS and CDR2 YFSETQ. This CDR3 has 17 residues. CDR3 sequence: CASSLQGGGLSYNEQFF. DNA for the CDR3: TGCGCCAGCAGCCTCCAGGGCGGGGGACTTTCCTACAATGAGCAGTTCTTC.

This rearrangement joins TRBV6-4 to TRBJ2-3; the D gene is possibly TRBD1 (6 bases). The V end was cut by 0 bases, the J end by 2 bases, with 9 bases between. Germline-derived CDR1 and CDR2 are MRHNA and SNTAGT. The CDR3 is made up of 15 amino acids. CDR3 in amino acids: CASSDSGDNTDTQYF. For the CDR3, the DNA is TGTGCCAGCAGTGACTCGGGGGACAACACAGATACGCAGTATTTT.

The rearrangement joins TRBV6-5 to TRBJ2-7, with D unresolved. CDR1 MNHEY and CDR2 SVGAGI come from the germline V gene. V lost 4 bases to trimming and J lost 2 bases, with 12 bases between them. This CDR3 is built from 14 residues. In nucleotides, the CDR3 is TGTGCCAGCAGTTTTGGTGATATTCCCTACGAGCAGTACTTC. Translation gives CASSFGDIPYEQYF.

This clone has just one count. The V gene is TRBV5-1, the J gene TRBJ2-7, with TRBD2 matching over 7 bases. The trim removed 0 bases at V and 3 bases at J, leaving 6 bases unmatched. This CDR3 is built from 15 residues. CDR1 and CDR2 from the germline V gene are SGHRS and YFSETQ. CDR3 sequence: CASSLEAGTNYEQYF. The CDR3 DNA sequence: TGCGCCAGCAGCTTGGAGGCAGGGACTAACTACGAGCAGTACTTC.

This sequence joins TRBV2 and TRBJ1-5; 8 bases map to TRBD1. CDR3 length: 14 residues. The germline V gene encodes CDR1 SNHLY and CDR2 FYNNEI. With 8 bases clipped from V and 2 bases from J, the junction kept 5 bases outside the gene matches. CDR3 in amino acids: CASLATGGNQPQHF. Here the CDR3 DNA reads TGTGCCAGCCTCGCGACAGGGGGCAATCAGCCCCAGCATTTT.

This clone was seen more than once but under ten times. The genes are TRBV7-8 and TRBJ2-7, with D possibly matching TRBD1 (7 bases). CDR3 size: 15 residues. In germline, CDR1 is SGHVS, CDR2 FQNEAQ. Trimming removed 2 bases at V and 11 bases at J, with 22 bases between. CDR3 sequence: CASSLSAGQLGSEYF. CDR3 coding DNA: TGTGCCAGCAGCTTATCCGCGGGACAGCTGGGCTCAGAGTACTTC.

V gene TRBV18 combines with J gene TRBJ2-5; 11 bases map to TRBD1. V was pared by 3 bases and J by 5 bases, with 5 bases of the junction left unmatched. The CDR3 spans 15 residues. The germline V gene has CDR1 KGHSH and CDR2 LQKENI. The CDR3 protein is CASSPWTGGEETQYF. The CDR3 DNA reads as TGTGCCAGCTCACCCTGGACAGGGGGCGAGGAGACCCAGTACTTC.

This chain connects TRBV5-1 to TRBJ2-1, with 11 positions matching TRBD2. The CDR3 covers 15 residues. V dropped 4 bases and J dropped 4; count of bases not matched to a gene: 4. Germline CDR1 is SGHRS and CDR2 is YFSETQ. The CDR3 is CASSGGTSGYNEQFF. The CDR3, as DNA: TGCGCCAGCAGCGGGGGGACTAGCGGATACAATGAGCAGTTCTTC.

V is TRBV29-1 and J is TRBJ2-2; a weak D match, TRBD1 (6 bases). This CDR3 has 13 residues. Germline V CDR1 and CDR2: SQVTM, ANQGSEA. Trimming shortened V by 5 bases and J by 1 base, and 8 bases separated the two germline ends. CDR3 sequence (DNA): TGCAGCGTTCGCAGGGGGAACACCGGGGAGCTGTTTTTT. This codes for CSVRRGNTGELFF.

The V call is TRBV6-1, the J call TRBJ1-3; D is ambiguous. The CDR3 runs 12 residues. The V end lost 11 bases, the J end lost 4 bases, and 12 bases lay between the germline ends. Germline CDR1 MNHNS, CDR2 SASEGT. The CDR3 DNA reads as TGTGCCTCGAGGGCGGCAGGAAACACCATATATTTT. Its protein product is CASRAAGNTIYF.

This chain uses TRBV6-5 with TRBJ2-7; the match to TRBD1 covers 10 bases. J lost 2 bases, V lost 6 bases, and 4 bases had no gene match. CDR1 is MNHEY, CDR2 SVGAGI, per germline. This CDR3 has 14 residues. The CDR3: CASSPGQGAYEQYF. In DNA, the CDR3 is TGTGCCAGCAGCCCTGGACAGGGGGCCTACGAGCAGTACTTC.

This clone is a singleton in its sample. CDR3 in amino acids: CSVEDRGLAVNEQFF. The CDR3 DNA reads TGCAGCGTTGAAGATAGGGGACTAGCGGTGAATGAGCAGTTCTTC. The rearrangement uses TRBV29-1 and TRBJ2-1, with TRBD2 identical over 11 bases. V lost 0 bases and J lost 7; bases outside the gene matches: 5. The CDR3 is made up of 15 amino acids. CDR1 is SQVTM, CDR2 ANQGSEA, per germline.

This chain joins TRBV5-6 and TRBJ2-7, with D possibly TRBD1 on 5 matching bases. Germline V gene lookup returns CDR1 SGHDT and CDR2 YYEEEE. This CDR3 comprises 13 residues. Deletions cut 3 bases from V and 4 bases from J, with 11 bases between. The CDR3 sequence is CASSSTGRYEQYF. The DNA for the CDR3 is TGTGCCAGCAGCTCCACAGGAAGGTACGAGCAGTACTTC.

This clone was picked up one time. The chain couples TRBV5-4 to TRBJ1-1; no definite D call. This CDR3 comprises 13 residues. Germline CDR1 is SGHNT and CDR2 is YYREEE (reference sequence). The germline V and J ends were trimmed by 4 bases and 8 bases, with 15 bases remaining between them. CDR3 protein: CASSRSTSQEAFF. The CDR3 region has the DNA TGTGCCAGCAGCCGATCGACAAGTCAAGAAGCTTTCTTT.

This sequence joins TRBV6-5 and TRBJ1-1, with unresolved D. Germline-derived CDR1 and CDR2 are MNHEY and SVGAGI. This CDR3 contains 10 residues. Trimming removed 5 bases from V and 11 bases from J, with 9 bases in between. As DNA, the CDR3 is TGTGCCAGCAGTGAAAACGCGGCTTTCTTT. Amino acids: CASSENAAFF.

The genes are TRBV5-1 and TRBJ1-3; 9 bases map to TRBD1. The V and J ends lost 4 bases and 8 bases, in that order; junction bases with no gene match: 7. Germline V lookup: CDR1 SGHRS, CDR2 YFSETQ. The CDR3 contains 14 residues. The CDR3 DNA sequence: TGCGCCAGCAGCCCAGGACAGGGGTTAGACACCATATATTTT. Translating gives CASSPGQGLDTIYF.

The J gene is TRBJ1-1, the V gene TRBV11-2; 7 bases align to TRBD1. Trimming removed 3 bases from V and 0 bases from J; junction bases left unmatched: 13. The length of the CDR3 is 18 residues. Germline CDR1 is SGHAT and CDR2 is FQNNGV. Here the CDR3 reads CASSFYRGSLPLNTEAFF. The CDR3 nucleotides read TGTGCCAGCAGCTTTTACAGGGGCTCCTTGCCCTTGAACACTGAAGCTTTCTTT.

V and J are TRBV5-5 and TRBJ2-7; TRBD2 agrees at 9 bases. V lost 3 bases to trimming and J lost 5 bases; unmatched junction nucleotides: 15. CDR1 and CDR2 from the germline V gene are SGHKS and YYEKEE (reference sequence). The CDR3 runs 17 residues. The CDR3 region has the DNA TGTGCCAGCAGCTCCCTCTTCACTCGACTAGCGGTCAACGAGCAGTACTTC. Protein sequence: CASSSLFTRLAVNEQYF. The full variable domain, with the rest looked up from reference TRBV5-5 and TRBJ2-7, is DAGVTQSPTHLIKTRGQQVTLRCSPISGHKSVSWYQQVLGQGPQFIFQYYEKEERGRGNFPDRFSARQFPNYSSELNVNALLLGDSALYLCASSSLFTRLAVNEQYFGPGTRLTVT.

V gene TRBV19 combines with J gene TRBJ2-7; D gene ambiguous. V was trimmed by 2 bases and J by 0 bases, leaving 17 bases between them. This CDR3 spans 17 amino acids. CDR1 and CDR2 (germline): LNHDA, SQIVND (reference sequence). CDR3 sequence (DNA): TGTGCCAGTAGTATAAGCTTCCAATCCCGTGGCTCCTACGAGCAGTACTTC. Amino acid sequence: CASSISFQSRGSYEQYF.